This T cell receptor beta chain was sequenced for a study of blood T cell repertoires in COVID-19. On the study more broadly: Samples representing acute and convalescent COVID-19 were sourced from the United States, Italy and Spain. From T cells, B-cell-depleted T cells, or PBMCs came the material, which was cDNA or gDNA.

Original processing methods: Amplification of reference gene primers provided the estimated nucleated cell counts. The assay was immunoSEQ multiplex PCR, and TCRdb's table has in-frame clones only and misses some. Clone size and V and J calls were adopted from that table, with D and trimming inferred from the DNA. This sample has 95,000 to 150,000 clones, with around 82% found just once. V was shortened by 10 bases and J by 1 base, with 9 bases between the two germline ends. This CDR3 spans 12 amino acids. The sample was peripheral blood. V is TRBV12-3 or TRBV12-4 and J is TRBJ2-3, with unresolved D. The receptor was derived from a man aged 80 or over with active or convalescent COVID-19. The CDR3 DNA is TGTGCCACCGAGCCCGGCACAGATACGCAGTATTTT. Translated: CATEPGTDTQYF.